This T cell receptor (beta chain) was profiled in a study of T cells expressing NK-cell markers. Study-level background: Obtained from sorted CD3+CD56+NKG2C+, CD3+CD56+NKG2C- and CD3+CD56-NKG2C+ T cells were the TCR beta repertoires. Within the sequenced cohort of eight donors, seven exhibited HCMV seropositivity and one was seronegative. Regarding the study as a whole: The CD3+CD56-NKG2C+ fraction of a handful of donors was likewise dominated by these clonotypes.

5'RACE template switching with UMIs generated TCR beta cDNA. From its re-call of the 5' RACE reads, TCRdb lists each CDR3 protein once, without DNA. The ten top clones account for around 10%, within a sample of some 390,000 distinct CDR3 sequences. In regard to this clonotype: The antigen remains undetermined.

CDR1 is LNHNV and CDR2 is YYDKDF in the germline V gene (reference sequence). This CDR3 has 14 residues. The J gene is TRBJ1-3, the V gene TRBV15; without DNA, the TCRdb call of TRBD1 cannot be checked. Sequences were obtained from blood T cells: a sorted CD56 or NKG2C T cell subset, CD4+ or CD8+ T cells, or bulk PBMC T cells (not recorded which). This TCR came from a woman aged 50 to 65 in good health. This chain's CDR3 is CATSRRDGRNTIYF.